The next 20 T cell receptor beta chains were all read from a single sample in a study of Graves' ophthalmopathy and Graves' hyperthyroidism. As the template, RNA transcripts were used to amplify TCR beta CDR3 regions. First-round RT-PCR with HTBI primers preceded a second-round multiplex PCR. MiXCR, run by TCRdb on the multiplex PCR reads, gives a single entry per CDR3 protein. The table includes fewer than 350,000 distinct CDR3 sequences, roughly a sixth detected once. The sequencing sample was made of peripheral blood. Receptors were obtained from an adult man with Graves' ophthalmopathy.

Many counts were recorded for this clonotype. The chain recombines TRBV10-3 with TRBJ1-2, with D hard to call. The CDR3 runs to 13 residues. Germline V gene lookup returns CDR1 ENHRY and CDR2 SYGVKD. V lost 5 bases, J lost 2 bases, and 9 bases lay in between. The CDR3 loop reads CAISQRENYGYTF. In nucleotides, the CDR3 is TGTGCCATCAGTCAAAGGGAAAACTATGGCTACACCTTC.

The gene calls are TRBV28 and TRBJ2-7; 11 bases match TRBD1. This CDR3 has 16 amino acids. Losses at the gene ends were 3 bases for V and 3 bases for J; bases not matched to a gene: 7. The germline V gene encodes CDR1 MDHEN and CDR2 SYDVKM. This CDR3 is CASSFPPGTGGYEQYF. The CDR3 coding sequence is TGTGCCAGCAGTTTCCCCCCCGGGACAGGGGGCTACGAGCAGTACTTC.

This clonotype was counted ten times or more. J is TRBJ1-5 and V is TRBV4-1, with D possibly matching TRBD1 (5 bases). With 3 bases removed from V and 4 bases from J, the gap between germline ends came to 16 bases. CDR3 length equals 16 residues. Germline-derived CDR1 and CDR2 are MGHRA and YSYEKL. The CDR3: CASSQQTAGINQPQHF. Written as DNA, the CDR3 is TGCGCCAGCAGCCAGCAGACAGCGGGAATTAATCAGCCCCAGCATTTT.

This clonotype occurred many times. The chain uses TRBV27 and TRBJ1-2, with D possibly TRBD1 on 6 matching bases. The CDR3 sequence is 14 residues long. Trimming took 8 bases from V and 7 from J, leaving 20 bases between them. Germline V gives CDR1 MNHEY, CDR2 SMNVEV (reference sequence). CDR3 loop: CASAHRGGASGYTF. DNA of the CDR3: TGTGCCAGCGCTCATCGTGGGGGCGCGAGTGGCTACACCTTC.

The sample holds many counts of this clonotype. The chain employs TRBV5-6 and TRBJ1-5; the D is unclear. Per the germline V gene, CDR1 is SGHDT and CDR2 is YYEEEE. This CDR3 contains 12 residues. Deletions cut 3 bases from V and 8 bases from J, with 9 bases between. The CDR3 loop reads CASSSAGEPQHF. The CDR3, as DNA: TGTGCCAGCAGCTCGGCCGGGGAGCCCCAGCATTTT.

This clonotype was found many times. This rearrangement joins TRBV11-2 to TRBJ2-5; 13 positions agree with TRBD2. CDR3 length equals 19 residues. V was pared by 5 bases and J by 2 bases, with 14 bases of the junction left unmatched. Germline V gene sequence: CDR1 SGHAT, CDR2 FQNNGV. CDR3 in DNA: TGTGCCAGCAGCCTGGGGCGGACTAGCGGGGGCACGCATCAAGAGACCCAGTACTTC. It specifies CASSLGRTSGGTHQETQYF.

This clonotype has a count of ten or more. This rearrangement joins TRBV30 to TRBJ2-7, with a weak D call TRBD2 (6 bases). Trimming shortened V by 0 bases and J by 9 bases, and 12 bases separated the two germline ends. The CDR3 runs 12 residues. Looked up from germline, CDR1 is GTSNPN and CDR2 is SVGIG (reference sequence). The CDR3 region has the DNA TGTGCCTGGAGTGTACGGAGGGAGGCGCAGTACTTC. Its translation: CAWSVRREAQYF.

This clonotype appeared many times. CDR3 loop: CASSQVGEQTPTF. DNA of the CDR3: TGTGCCAGCAGCCAAGTTGGTGAACAAACCCCAACTTTC. The chain couples TRBV4-2 to TRBJ2-6; D gene uncertain. The CDR3 length is 13 residues. Per the germline V gene, CDR1 is LGHNA and CDR2 is YNFKEQ. V lost 1 base to trimming and J lost 19 bases, with 17 bases between them.

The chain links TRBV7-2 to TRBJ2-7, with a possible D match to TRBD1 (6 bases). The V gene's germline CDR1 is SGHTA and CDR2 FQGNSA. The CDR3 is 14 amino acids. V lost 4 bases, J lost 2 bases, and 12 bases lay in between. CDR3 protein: CASSSDRLTYEQYF. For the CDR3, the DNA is TGTGCCAGCAGCTCAGACAGGTTAACCTACGAGCAGTACTTC. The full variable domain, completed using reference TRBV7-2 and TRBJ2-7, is GAGVSQSPSNKVTEKGKDVELRCDPISGHTALYWYRQSLGQGLEFLIYFQGNSAPDKSGLPSDRFSAERTGGSVSTLTIQRTQQEDSAVYLCASSSDRLTYEQYFGPGTRLTVT.

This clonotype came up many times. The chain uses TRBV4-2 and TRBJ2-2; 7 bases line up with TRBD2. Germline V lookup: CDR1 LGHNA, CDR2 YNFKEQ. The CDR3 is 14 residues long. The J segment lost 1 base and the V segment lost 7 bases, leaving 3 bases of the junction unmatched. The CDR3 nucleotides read TGTGCCAGCAATCTAGCGGTGAACACCGGGGAGCTGTTTTTT. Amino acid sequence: CASNLAVNTGELFF.

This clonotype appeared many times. Written as DNA, the CDR3 is TGTGCCAGCAGTTTCTTACACCTCGGAAGCAATCAGCCCCAGCATTTT. It translates to CASSFLHLGSNQPQHF. This sequence joins TRBV28 and TRBJ1-5, with D uncertain. CDR1 and CDR2 (germline): MDHEN, SYDVKM. There are 16 residues in the CDR3. The V gene lost 3 bases and the J gene lost 1 base, with 13 bases spanning the gap.

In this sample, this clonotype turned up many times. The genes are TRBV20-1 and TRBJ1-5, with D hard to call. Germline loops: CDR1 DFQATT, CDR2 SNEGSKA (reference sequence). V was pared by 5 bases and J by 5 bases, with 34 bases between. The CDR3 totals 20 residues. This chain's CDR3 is CSAERGNLDVATVRDQPQHF. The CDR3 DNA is TGCAGTGCTGAAAGAGGGAATCTCGACGTCGCGACGGTCCGCGATCAGCCCCAGCATTTT.

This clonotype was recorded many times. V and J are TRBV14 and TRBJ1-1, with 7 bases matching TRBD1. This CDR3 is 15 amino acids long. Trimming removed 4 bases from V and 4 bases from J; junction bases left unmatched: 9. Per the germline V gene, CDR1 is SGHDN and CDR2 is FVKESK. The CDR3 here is CASSLSAGGTTEAFF. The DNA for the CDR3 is TGTGCCAGCAGCCTTAGCGCAGGGGGGACCACTGAAGCTTTCTTT. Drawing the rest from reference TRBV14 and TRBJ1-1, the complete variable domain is EAGVTQFPSHSVIEKGQTVTLRCDPISGHDNLYWYRRVMGKEIKFLLHFVKESKQDESGMPNNRFLAERTGGTYSTLKVQPAELEDSGVYFCASSLSAGGTTEAFFGQGTRLTVV.

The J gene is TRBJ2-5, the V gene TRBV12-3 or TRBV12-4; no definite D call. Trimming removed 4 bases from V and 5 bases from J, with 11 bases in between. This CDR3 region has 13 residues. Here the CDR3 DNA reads TGTGCCAGCAGTTCAGCGTCTGGGGAGACCCAGTACTTC. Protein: CASSSASGETQYF.

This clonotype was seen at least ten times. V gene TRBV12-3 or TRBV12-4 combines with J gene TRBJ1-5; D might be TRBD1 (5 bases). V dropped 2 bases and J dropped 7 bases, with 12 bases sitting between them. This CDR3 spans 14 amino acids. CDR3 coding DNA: TGTGCCAGCAGTTTAACAGGAAAGGGCCAGCCCCAGCATTTT. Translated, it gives CASSLTGKGQPQHF.

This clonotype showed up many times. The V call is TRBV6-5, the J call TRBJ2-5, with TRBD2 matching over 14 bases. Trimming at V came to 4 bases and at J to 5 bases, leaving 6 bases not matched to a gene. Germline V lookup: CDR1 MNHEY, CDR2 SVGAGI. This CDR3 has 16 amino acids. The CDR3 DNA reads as TGTGCCAGCAGTTCGACTAGCGGGGGGGCCTGGGAGACCCAGTACTTC. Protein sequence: CASSSTSGGAWETQYF.

CDR3 bases: TGTGCCAGCAGCCCCGGGACTGAAGATACGCAGTATTTT. Its protein product is CASSPGTEDTQYF. This chain links TRBV11-1 with TRBJ2-3, with D maybe TRBD2 (6 bases). The CDR3 has 13 residues. V was shortened by 5 bases and J by 5 bases, with 11 bases between the two germline ends. The germline gives CDR1 SGHAT, CDR2 FQDESV (reference sequence).

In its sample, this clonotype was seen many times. In DNA form, the CDR3 reads TGTGCCAGCAGCTTAGGTCGCATCTCTGGGGCCAACGTCCTGACTTTC. Translating gives CASSLGRISGANVLTF. This chain uses TRBV7-3 with TRBJ2-6; D call uncertain. Germline loops: CDR1 SGHTA, CDR2 FQGTGA. The CDR3 consists of 16 residues. V was trimmed by 2 bases and J by 0 bases, leaving 8 bases between them.

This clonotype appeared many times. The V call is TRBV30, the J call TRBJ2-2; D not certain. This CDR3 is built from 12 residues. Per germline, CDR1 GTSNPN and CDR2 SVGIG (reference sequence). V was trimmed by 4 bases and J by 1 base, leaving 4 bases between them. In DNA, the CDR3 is TGTGCCTGGAACCTGAACACCGGGGAGCTGTTTTTT. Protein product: CAWNLNTGELFF.

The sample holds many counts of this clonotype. CDR3 residues: CASSQGGGLYEQYF. CDR3 DNA: TGCGCCAGCAGCCAAGGAGGGGGCCTCTACGAGCAGTACTTC. V is TRBV4-3 and J is TRBJ2-7, with 7 bases identical to TRBD1. Germline values: CDR1 LGHNA, CDR2 YSLEER. The CDR3 has 14 amino acids. The trim removed 1 base at V and 3 bases at J, leaving 3 bases unmatched.